The 28 T cell receptor beta chains listed next were all sequenced from one sample in a study of read filtering for tumor transcriptome and immune sequencing. The library was built from approximately 400 ng RNA with molecular barcoded adaptors for alpha/delta and beta/gamma chains. TCRdb recomputed calls from the reads with MiXCR, one row per CDR3 protein. The sample includes more than 70,000 distinct CDR3 sequences, around a fifth of them seen just once. Sequenced material: a population of CD138-negative cells sorted from bone marrow. The source of these receptors is a donor aged 40 or over with multiple myeloma.

Many counts were recorded for this clonotype. The chain carries TRBV2 and TRBJ1-1, with a possible D match to TRBD1 (6 bases). This CDR3 is built from 17 residues. Per germline, CDR1 SNHLY and CDR2 FYNNEI. Trimming removed 6 bases at V and 0 bases at J, with 20 bases between. Here the CDR3 DNA reads TGTGCCAGCAGCCCCGGACAGTTTGGTAGCATGAACACTGAAGCTTTCTTT. Its protein product is CASSPGQFGSMNTEAFF.

This clonotype was seen at least ten times. The V and J genes are TRBV20-1 and TRBJ2-1; possibly TRBD2 for D (6 bases). The V gene lost 0 bases and the J gene lost 4 bases, with 10 bases spanning the gap. This CDR3 contains 14 residues. CDR1 and CDR2 (germline): DFQATT, SNEGSKA (reference sequence). CDR3 residues: CSARDRRGYNEQFF. CDR3 coding DNA: TGCAGTGCTAGAGATCGTCGGGGGTACAATGAGCAGTTCTTC.

This clonotype was counted at least ten times. This rearrangement joins TRBV5-1 to TRBJ2-1; 7 bases map to TRBD1. The V gene's germline CDR1 is SGHRS and CDR2 YFSETQ. The CDR3 is made up of 15 amino acids. Trimming took 5 bases from V and 2 from J; bases not matched to a gene: 7. The CDR3 DNA follows: TGCGCCAGCAGTCCCGACAGGGTCGCCTACAATGAGCAGTTCTTC. Translation: CASSPDRVAYNEQFF. The variable domain in full, completed from reference TRBV5-1 and TRBJ2-1, reads KAGVTQTPRYLIKTRGQQVTLSCSPISGHRSVSWYQQTPGQGLQFLFEYFSETQRNKGNFPGRFSGRQFSNSRSEMNVSTLELGDSALYLCASSPDRVAYNEQFFGPGTRLTVL.

Comment on this clonotype: A read error may produce the germline difference seen at one junction end. This sequence joins TRBV7-3 and TRBJ1-1, with a weak D call TRBD1 (6 bases). This CDR3 region has 13 residues. Germline-derived CDR1 and CDR2 are SGHTA and FQGTGA. CDR3 amino acids: CASSLDRNTEALF. Here the CDR3 DNA reads TGTGCCAGCAGCCTAGACAGGAACACTGAAGCTCTCTTT. Drawing the rest from reference TRBV7-3 and TRBJ1-1, the complete variable domain is GAGVSQTPSNKVTEKGKYVELRCDPISGHTALYWYRQSLGQGPEFLIYFQGTGAADDSGLPNDRFFAVRPEGSVSTLKIQRTERGDSAVYLCASSLDRNTEALFGQGTRLTVV.

This clonotype was counted ten times or more. The chain joins TRBV7-9 to TRBJ1-1, with D unresolved. CDR1 and CDR2 from the germline V gene are SEHNR and FQNEAQ (reference sequence). The germline V and J ends were trimmed by 1 base and 5 bases, with 5 bases remaining between them. This CDR3 comprises 12 residues. CDR3 sequence (DNA): TGTGCCAGCAGCTTAGGGGTTACTGAAGCTTTCTTT. It encodes CASSLGVTEAFF.

Details on this clonotype: A read error is possible here, since a much larger clone lies one base away. The J gene is TRBJ2-7, the V gene TRBV28; no clear D. The CDR3 consists of 12 residues. The germline V and J ends were trimmed by 3 bases and 5 bases, with 8 bases remaining between them. Germline loops: CDR1 MDHEN, CDR2 SYDVKM. CDR3 sequence reads: CASSLPDNEQYF. The DNA for the CDR3 is TGTGCCAGCAGTTTGCCCGACAACGAGCAGTACTTC. The variable domain in full, completed from reference TRBV28 and TRBJ2-7, reads DVKVTQSSRYLVKRTGEKVFLECVQDMDHENMFWYRQDPGLGLRLIYFSYDVKMKEKGDIPEGYSVSREKKERFSLILESASTNQTSMYLCASSLPDNEQYFGPGTRLTVT.

This clonotype was found many times. The chain links TRBV5-1 to TRBJ2-5; possible D gene TRBD1, 5 bases. The CDR3 covers 13 residues. Germline CDR1 SGHRS, CDR2 YFSETQ. Trimming removed 6 bases at V and 5 bases at J, with 14 bases between. CDR3 loop: CASTVQGRETQYF. DNA for the CDR3: TGCGCCAGCACCGTCCAGGGTAGGGAGACCCAGTACTTC.

This clonotype ranks as medium-sized. The V call is TRBV20-1, the J call TRBJ2-1, with D maybe TRBD2 (6 bases). CDR3 length: 12 amino acids. Per the germline V gene, CDR1 is DFQATT and CDR2 is SNEGSKA (reference sequence). With 6 bases removed from V and 5 bases from J, the gap between germline ends came to 11 bases. In DNA form, the CDR3 reads TGCAGTGCGGGGGGACGCAACAATGAGCAGTTCTTC. Translation: CSAGGRNNEQFF.

A note on this clonotype: A much larger clone lies one base from this, so it may be a read error. The chain couples TRBV18 to TRBJ2-4; D is undetermined. The CDR3 has 15 amino acids. Germline V gene lookup returns CDR1 KGHSH and CDR2 LQKENI. V lost 7 bases and J 0 bases, leaving 13 bases between the germline ends. DNA for the CDR3: TGTGCCAGCTTACCGTCATTACTAGCCAAAAACATTCAGTACTTC. Protein sequence: CASLPSLLAKNIQYF.

This clonotype was found a few times. The chain links TRBV5-8 to TRBJ1-5; maybe TRBD1 (6 bases). The CDR3 runs 13 residues. Germline V gives CDR1 SGHTS, CDR2 YDEGEE. V was shortened by 6 bases and J by 2 bases, with 9 bases between the two germline ends. The chain's CDR3 is CASNRDGNQPQHF. The DNA for the CDR3 is TGTGCCAGCAACAGGGACGGCAATCAGCCCCAGCATTTT. Full variable domain (outside the CDR3, taken from reference TRBV5-8 and TRBJ1-5): EAGVTQSPTHLIKTRGQQATLRCSPISGHTSVYWYQQALGLGLQFLLWYDEGEERNRGNFPPRFSGRQFPNYSSELNVNALELEDSALYLCASNRDGNQPQHFGDGTRLSIL.

The CDR3 DNA follows: TGCAGCAGGGACAGGGGAGGGACCTACAATGAGCAGTTCTTC. Its protein is CSRDRGGTYNEQFF. The chain has TRBV29-1 and TRBJ2-1; 10 bases align to TRBD1. The CDR3 consists of 14 residues. Germline V gene sequence: CDR1 SQVTM, CDR2 ANQGSEA. Trimming took 8 bases from V and 2 from J; bases not matched to a gene: 6.

The V gene is TRBV7-9, the J gene TRBJ2-5, with TRBD2 matching 9 bases. From germline, CDR1 is SEHNR and CDR2 FQNEAQ (reference sequence). V trimming: 7 bases; J trimming: 5 bases; junction bases outside the gene matches: 14. This CDR3 region has 16 residues. CDR3 loop: CASTGGGAPRRETQYF. DNA of the CDR3: TGTGCCAGCACTGGCGGGGGGGCCCCCCGACGGGAGACCCAGTACTTC.

The chain couples TRBV20-1 to TRBJ2-3; 9 positions agree with TRBD2. CDR1 and CDR2 (germline): DFQATT, SNEGSKA (reference sequence). The J segment lost 5 bases and the V segment lost 0 bases, leaving 9 bases of the junction unmatched. CDR3 length: 16 amino acids. For the CDR3, the DNA is TGCAGTGCTAGAGATTGGGGCGGGGGGGCTGGAGATACGCAGTATTTT. Encoded protein: CSARDWGGGAGDTQYF.

There are a few counts of this clonotype. One base away lies a much larger clone, so this may be a sequencing read error. The chain links TRBV27 to TRBJ1-1, with D possibly being TRBD1 (5 bases). The CDR3 extends over 15 amino acids. Germline CDR1 and CDR2: MNHEY and SMNVEV (reference sequence). With 3 bases removed from V and 11 bases from J, the gap between germline ends came to 22 bases. The DNA for the CDR3 is TGTGCCAGCAGTTTTGACAGTGCGAGTATCCGTACGGCTTTCTTT. Translated: CASSFDSASIRTAFF.

Comment on this clonotype: An end of the junction does not agree with germline; a read error may underlie this. In DNA, the CDR3 is TGTGCCAGTAGTCCTGGTAGGGGCAAGGACTATAGCTACACCTTC. Encoded protein: CASSPGRGKDYSYTF. J is TRBJ1-2 and V is TRBV19; the D gene is possibly TRBD1 (5 bases). Germline V lookup: CDR1 LNHDA, CDR2 SQIVND (reference sequence). The CDR3 covers 15 residues.

The J gene is TRBJ2-7, the V gene TRBV2; tentatively, D is TRBD1 (6 bases). There are 13 residues in the CDR3. The V and J ends lost 6 bases and 2 bases respectively, with 11 bases between them. Germline lookup yields CDR1 SNHLY and CDR2 FYNNEI. The CDR3 region is CASRGQPAYEQYF. The CDR3 nucleotides are TGTGCCAGCAGAGGACAGCCTGCCTACGAGCAGTACTTC. The full variable domain, rest sourced from reference TRBV2 and TRBJ2-7, is EPEVTQTPSHQVTQMGQEVILRCVPISNHLYFYWYRQILGQKVEFLVSFYNNEISEKSEIFDDQFSVERPDGSNFTLKIRSTKLEDSAMYFCASRGQPAYEQYFGPGTRLTVT.

There are many counts of this clonotype. This chain joins TRBV6-5 and TRBJ1-5; D might be TRBD1 (5 bases). The CDR3 consists of 18 residues. Germline loops: CDR1 MNHEY, CDR2 SVGAGI. V lost 4 bases to trimming and J lost 5 bases, with 24 bases between them. CDR3 region: CASSSRQGGNRLDQPQHF. Written as DNA, the CDR3 is TGTGCCAGCAGTTCCCGTCAGGGAGGAAATAGATTAGATCAGCCCCAGCATTTT.

This clonotype has ten or more counts. The V gene is TRBV18, the J gene TRBJ2-1; 7 bases align to TRBD2. J gave up 8 bases and V 3 bases, and 13 bases lay outside the gene matches. The CDR3 spans 16 residues. The germline V gene encodes CDR1 KGHSH and CDR2 LQKENI. The CDR3 bases are TGTGCCAGCTCACCTCTGCCCGGGACTACCTTCGATGAGCAGTTCTTC. Protein product: CASSPLPGTTFDEQFF.

This clonotype was picked up many times. The chain employs TRBV7-8 and TRBJ2-1, with D possibly TRBD2 on 6 matching bases. CDR3 length: 16 residues. The V and J ends lost 5 bases and 2 bases respectively, with 16 bases between them. CDR1 and CDR2 (germline): SGHVS, FQNEAQ. The CDR3 region has the DNA TGTGCCAGCAGCCTCGCGGGCGGGGTGACCTACAATGAGCAGTTCTTC. It translates to CASSLAGGVTYNEQFF. The variable domain in full, with the rest retrieved from reference TRBV7-8 and TRBJ2-1, is GAGVSQSPRYKVAKRGQDVALRCDPISGHVSLFWYQQALGQGPEFLTYFQNEAQLDKSGLPSDRFFAERPEGSVSTLKIQRTQQEDSAVYLCASSLAGGVTYNEQFFGPGTRLTVL.

This clonotype has a count of ten or more. The CDR3 nucleotides read TGTGCCAGCAGTTTCGCGTCCCTGGGGCTCTCCTACGAGCAGTACTTC. It specifies CASSFASLGLSYEQYF. This chain uses TRBV28 with TRBJ2-7; maybe TRBD1 (5 bases). The CDR3 sequence is 16 residues long. Trimming took 3 bases from V and 0 from J, leaving 15 bases between them. CDR1 and CDR2 from the germline V gene are MDHEN and SYDVKM.

V usage is TRBV7-8 and J usage is TRBJ2-2; D uncertain. Germline CDR1 SGHVS, CDR2 FQNEAQ. With 3 bases removed from V and 1 base from J, the gap between germline ends came to 6 bases. CDR3 length: 14 residues. CDR3 sequence: CASSFSRNTGELFF. The CDR3 DNA is TGTGCCAGCAGCTTTAGTCGGAACACCGGGGAGCTGTTTTTT.

This rearrangement joins TRBV2 to TRBJ2-3, with D uncertain. This CDR3 is built from 15 residues. V dropped 4 bases and J dropped 5 bases, with 16 bases sitting between them. Germline loops: CDR1 SNHLY, CDR2 FYNNEI. CDR3 sequence reads: CASSVMPPLQDTQYF. The CDR3 DNA sequence: TGTGCCAGCAGTGTCATGCCCCCCCTCCAAGATACGCAGTATTTT.

This clonotype has a count of ten or more. The V and J genes are TRBV7-9 and TRBJ2-5; D is perhaps TRBD2 (6 bases). Germline V gene sequence: CDR1 SEHNR, CDR2 FQNEAQ (reference sequence). Trimming removed 2 bases at V and 4 bases at J, with 14 bases between. The CDR3 covers 15 residues. The CDR3 region is CASSLRGSGSETQYF. In DNA form, the CDR3 reads TGTGCCAGCAGCTTACGGGGGTCAGGCTCAGAGACCCAGTACTTC.

Many counts were recorded for this clonotype. This chain uses TRBV6-6 with TRBJ2-6, with TRBD1 matching over 11 bases. CDR3 length: 17 amino acids. V lost 11 bases and J lost 1; bases outside the gene matches: 10. Germline V gives CDR1 MNHNY, CDR2 SVGAGI (reference sequence). The CDR3 protein is CAGSGGTGGSGANVLTF. The DNA for the CDR3 is TGTGCCGGTTCCGGTGGGACAGGGGGGTCTGGGGCCAACGTCCTGACTTTC.

As regards this clonotype: Since the CDR3 does not end with the conserved phenylalanine or tryptophan, this likely comes from a read error. The rearrangement links TRBV5-1 to TRBJ2-1; 9 nucleotides match TRBD1. Germline CDR1 SGHRS, CDR2 YFSETQ. Losses at the gene ends were 2 bases for V and 10 bases for J; bases not matched to a gene: 10. The CDR3 is 15 amino acids. The CDR3 is CASSFSGQGTGEQFL. In DNA, the CDR3 is TGCGCCAGCAGCTTTTCCGGACAGGGGACTGGGGAGCAGTTCCTC.

This clonotype was seen at least ten times. The rearrangement joins TRBV12-3 or TRBV12-4 to TRBJ2-1, with 7 bases fitting TRBD2. The CDR3 totals 13 residues. V was clipped by 6 bases and J by 8 bases; unmatched bases: 7. The chain's CDR3 is CASSGLVGHEQFF. CDR3 in DNA: TGTGCCAGCAGCGGACTAGTCGGGCATGAGCAGTTCTTC.

There are many counts of this clonotype. The chain has TRBV29-1 and TRBJ1-5; unclear D gene. Germline V gene sequence: CDR1 SQVTM, CDR2 ANQGSEA. The V and J ends lost 5 bases and 6 bases respectively, with 11 bases between them. CDR3 length: 12 residues. CDR3 protein: CSVLENRQPQHF. CDR3 DNA: TGCAGCGTTTTGGAGAATCGTCAGCCCCAGCATTTT.

The sample holds a few counts of this clonotype. CDR3 sequence (DNA): TGTGCCAGCAGCCAAGACCCAGTGGTCGCTGGCTACACCTTC. The encoded protein is CASSQDPVVAGYTF. The gene calls are TRBV3-1 and TRBJ1-2, with D unresolved. Trimming removed 0 bases at V and 7 bases at J, with 12 bases between. CDR1 is LGHDT, CDR2 YNNKEL, per germline (reference sequence). The CDR3 has 14 residues. Drawing the rest from reference TRBV3-1 and TRBJ1-2, the complete variable domain is DTAVSQTPKYLVTQMGNDKSIKCEQNLGHDTMYWYKQDSKKFLKIMFSYNNKELIINETVPNRFSPKSPDKAHLNLHINSLELGDSAVYFCASSQDPVVAGYTFGSGTRLTVV.